Shown below are 18 T cell receptor beta chains from a single sample sequenced in a study of cytomegalovirus exposure and HLA in healthy donors. The primer mix had 60 Vbeta and 13 Jbeta primers. Clones were read by immunoSEQ multiplex PCR, and TCRdb kept only the in-frame ones, dropping some. The ten most abundant clones cover 0.65% to 0.75% of a sample with 150,000 to 250,000 clones. Sample: PBMCs. All receptors derive from a boy aged 5 to 17 in good health and CMV-seronegative.

V is TRBV5-1 and J is TRBJ2-5; 13 positions agree with TRBD2. Losses at the gene ends were 7 bases for V and 3 bases for J; bases not matched to a gene: 9. This CDR3 contains 16 residues. Germline-derived CDR1 and CDR2 are SGHRS and YFSETQ. CDR3 bases: TGCGCCAGCTCATTCGTCGGACTAGCGGGGGAAGAGACCCAGTACTTC. This translates into CASSFVGLAGEETQYF.

The rearrangement links TRBV5-6 to TRBJ1-2; D is possibly TRBD1 (6 bases). Trimming removed 0 bases from V and 8 bases from J, with 17 bases in between. CDR1 is SGHDT, CDR2 YYEEEE, per germline. The CDR3 sequence is 15 residues long. The CDR3, as DNA: TGTGCCAGCAGCTTGGCTGGGAACACCACAGGGGGCTACACCTTC. Translation: CASSLAGNTTGGYTF. Filled out from reference TRBV5-6 and TRBJ1-2, the complete variable domain reads DAGVTQSPTHLIKTRGQQVTLRCSPKSGHDTVSWYQQALGQGPQFIFQYYEEEERQRGNFPDRFSGHQFPNYSSELNVNALLLGDSALYLCASSLAGNTTGGYTFGSGTRLTVV.

The chain joins TRBV13 to TRBJ1-1, with D possibly being TRBD1 (5 bases). Germline CDR1 and CDR2: PRHDT and FYEKMQ (reference sequence). There are 16 residues in the CDR3. V was pared by 0 bases and J by 0 bases, with 11 bases between. The CDR3 here is CASSLGAGSMNTEAFF. CDR3 coding DNA: TGTGCCAGCAGCTTAGGGGCAGGGTCCATGAACACTGAAGCTTTCTTT.

The chain is built from TRBV7-9 and TRBJ1-1; D ambiguous. The CDR3 loop spans 14 amino acids. Germline CDR1 is SEHNR and CDR2 is FQNEAQ (reference sequence). Trimming took 5 bases from V and 1 from J, leaving 11 bases between them. The CDR3, as DNA: TGTGCCAGCAGCCCCACCGGAGGGAACACTGAAGCTTTCTTT. This codes for CASSPTGGNTEAFF.

This chain connects TRBV19 to TRBJ2-5, with D possibly being TRBD1 (5 bases). The CDR3 consists of 15 residues. The germline gives CDR1 LNHDA, CDR2 SQIVND (reference sequence). V was pared by 3 bases and J by 5 bases, with 16 bases between. The CDR3 here is CASSMGRGFVETQYF. For the CDR3, the DNA is TGTGCCAGTAGTATGGGGCGTGGGTTTGTGGAGACCCAGTACTTC.

CDR3 region: CASSRDRGYQETQYF. CDR3 coding DNA: TGCGCCAGCAGCCGGGACAGGGGGTACCAAGAGACCCAGTACTTC. The chain has TRBV5-1 and TRBJ2-5; 11 nucleotides agree with TRBD1. The J segment lost 0 bases and the V segment lost 4 bases, leaving 2 bases of the junction unmatched. CDR1 and CDR2 from the germline V gene are SGHRS and YFSETQ. This CDR3 spans 15 amino acids.

The chain is built from TRBV5-6 and TRBJ1-2, with 7 bases that match TRBD1. Germline V gives CDR1 SGHDT, CDR2 YYEEEE. Germline trimming cut 5 bases from V and 3 bases from J; bases unmatched to any gene: 7. This CDR3 has 14 amino acids. As DNA, the CDR3 is TGTGCCAGCAGAACGGGACAGTCTCACTATGGCTACACCTTC. It translates to CASRTGQSHYGYTF.

The chain is built from TRBV7-8 and TRBJ2-7; tentatively, D is TRBD2 (6 bases). With 1 base removed from V and 0 bases from J, the gap between germline ends came to 10 bases. Germline-derived CDR1 and CDR2 are SGHVS and FQNEAQ. The CDR3 contains 15 residues. The CDR3 DNA follows: TGTGCCAGCAGCTTAGAAGGCGGGGCCTCCTACGAGCAGTACTTC. Translated: CASSLEGGASYEQYF.

The V and J genes are TRBV9 and TRBJ2-2; perhaps TRBD1 as D (5 bases). The CDR3 is 16 residues long. Germline CDR1 SGDLS, CDR2 YYNGEE. The ends were cut back, 4 bases at V and 2 bases at J, with 15 bases in the middle. As DNA, the CDR3 is TGTGCCAGCAGCCCAATAAGGGGCCATAACACCGGGGAGCTGTTTTTT. Residues: CASSPIRGHNTGELFF.

CDR3 nucleotide sequence: TGTGCCACTGGGGCCGATCCCTCCGAGACCCAGTACTTC. Translated: CATGADPSETQYF. The chain combines TRBV15 with TRBJ2-5; a possible D gene is TRBD1 (5 bases). CDR3 size: 13 residues. The germline CDR1 and CDR2 sequences are LNHNV and YYDKDF (reference sequence). V lost 9 bases and J lost 5, with 16 bases in between.

The V gene is TRBV7-6, the J gene TRBJ2-1; weak D call: TRBD2 (5 bases). The CDR3 is made up of 13 amino acids. Germline V gene lookup returns CDR1 SGHVS and CDR2 FNYEAQ. V was shortened by 5 bases and J by 4 bases, with 9 bases between the two germline ends. The CDR3 DNA sequence: TGTGCCAGCAGCCGCGAGGGATACAATGAGCAGTTCTTC. Its translation is CASSREGYNEQFF.

With regard to this clone: One end of the junction fails to match germline, which may point to a read error. This rearrangement joins TRBV13 to TRBJ1-1; TRBD1 matches at 8 bases. Germline V lookup: CDR1 PRHDT, CDR2 FYEKMQ (reference sequence). This CDR3 contains 13 residues. The CDR3 region is CASSQQAPLDRVF. The CDR3, as DNA: TGTGCCAGCAGCCAACAAGCCCCCTTGGACAGGGTCTTT.

The CDR3 DNA follows: TGTGCCAGCAGCGAGGGGAGGGGAGGCAAGCCCCAGCATTTT. The encoded protein is CASSEGRGGKPQHF. The chain has TRBV9 and TRBJ1-5; D may be TRBD1 (5 bases). The germline V and J ends were trimmed by 3 bases and 8 bases, with 15 bases remaining between them. Germline V lookup: CDR1 SGDLS, CDR2 YYNGEE. The CDR3 loop spans 14 amino acids.

The chain uses TRBV2 and TRBJ1-3; 10 nucleotides agree with TRBD1. The V segment lost 4 bases and the J segment 8 bases; nucleotides outside the gene matches: 5. This CDR3 is 14 amino acids long. The germline V gene encodes CDR1 SNHLY and CDR2 FYNNEI. The CDR3 spells CASSGGDRGYTIYF. DNA of the CDR3: TGTGCCAGCAGTGGAGGGGACAGGGGATACACCATATATTTT.

To note about this clone: At one boundary the junction diverges from the germline segment, which might be a read error. This chain uses TRBV5-1 with TRBJ1-1, with 9 bases fitting TRBD1. CDR3 size: 15 residues. Germline V lookup: CDR1 SGHRS, CDR2 YFSETQ. The CDR3 is CASSRPSPGQGDHYF. CDR3 nucleotides: TGCGCCAGCAGCCGCCCTTCTCCGGGACAGGGCGACCATTACTTT.

This chain joins TRBV25-1 and TRBJ1-2; D is unresolved. V dropped 2 bases and J dropped 0 bases, with 13 bases sitting between them. Per the germline V gene, CDR1 is MGHDK and CDR2 is SYGVNS. CDR3 length: 16 amino acids. This CDR3 is CASSESNPGSNYGYTF. The DNA for the CDR3 is TGTGCCAGCAGTGAAAGCAATCCGGGTTCTAACTATGGCTACACCTTC.

The chain recombines TRBV27 with TRBJ1-6, with 11 bases matching TRBD1. J lost 10 bases, V lost 3 bases, and 11 bases had no gene match. Germline V lookup: CDR1 MNHEY, CDR2 SMNVEV (reference sequence). CDR3 length: 17 residues. DNA of the CDR3: TGTGCCAGCAGTTTTTCCTCCGGACAGGGGGCGAAGTCACCCCTCCACTTT. This translates into CASSFSSGQGAKSPLHF.

This chain links TRBV2 with TRBJ1-1; 10 positions match TRBD1. Germline CDR1 and CDR2: SNHLY and FYNNEI. Trimming cost V 8 bases and J 9 bases; bases outside gene matches: 12. This CDR3 contains 14 residues. CDR3 loop: CASGGDRGKMKAFF. CDR3 coding DNA: TGTGCCAGCGGGGGGGACAGGGGAAAGATGAAAGCTTTCTTT. Full variable domain (remainder filled in from reference TRBV2 and TRBJ1-1): EPEVTQTPSHQVTQMGQEVILRCVPISNHLYFYWYRQILGQKVEFLVSFYNNEISEKSEIFDDQFSVERPDGSNFTLKIRSTKLEDSAMYFCASGGDRGKMKAFFGQGTRLTVV.